The next 14 T cell receptor beta chains were all read from a single sample in a study of T cells in Graves' hyperthyroidism and ophthalmopathy (dated 2019 in TCRdb). The library was produced with multiplex PCR. This sample was sequenced with an Illumina HiSeq 2000. TCR beta CDR3 regions were amplified from RNA transcripts. For the first round of RT-PCR on the TCR CDR3, the HTBI primer set was used together with the Qiagen OneStep RT-PCR kit. TCRdb trimmed public reads at Q25 via fastp, called clones via MiXCR and kept in-frame beta chains. Rows with a matching CDR3 protein are joined into one entry that keeps the most common DNA and genes. Within this sample are 500,000 or so distinct CDR3 sequences, with 17% of them counted one time only. The top ten clonotypes cover roughly 15% of the sample. The sequenced sample consisted of blood. These receptors all stem from a woman aged 18-29 years with Graves' ophthalmopathy.

The rearrangement links TRBV5-8 to TRBJ1-5; D gene unclear. CDR3 length equals 14 residues. The V and J ends lost 4 bases and 4 bases respectively, with 12 bases between them. Per germline, CDR1 SGHTS and CDR2 YDEGEE. Here the CDR3 reads CASSGRASNQPQHF. The CDR3 region has the DNA TGTGCCAGCAGCGGCCGGGCCTCTAATCAGCCCCAGCATTTT.

This clonotype showed up many times. This chain connects TRBV20-1 to TRBJ2-3, with 12 nucleotides matching TRBD2. Per the germline V gene, CDR1 is DFQATT and CDR2 is SNEGSKA (reference sequence). With 5 bases clipped from V and 4 bases from J, the junction kept 10 bases outside the gene matches. CDR3 length: 16 residues. The CDR3 coding sequence is TGCAGTGCTTCCCTCAGACTAGCGGGAGTACCAGATACGCAGTATTTT. Translating it yields CSASLRLAGVPDTQYF.

There are many counts of this clonotype. The chain carries TRBV28 and TRBJ2-2; possible D gene TRBD2, 6 bases. V was shortened by 6 bases and J by 7 bases, with 18 bases between the two germline ends. The CDR3 covers 15 residues. CDR1 is MDHEN, CDR2 SYDVKM, per germline. CDR3 nucleotides: TGTGCCAGCAGCCTTGCTTCGGGAGTTGGCGGGGAGCTGTTTTTT. Protein product: CASSLASGVGGELFF.

The chain recombines TRBV6-1 with TRBJ2-7; TRBD1 aligns across 8 bases. The CDR3 sequence is 15 residues long. CDR1 and CDR2 from the germline V gene are MNHNS and SASEGT. Germline trimming cut 6 bases from V and 0 bases from J; bases unmatched to any gene: 7. The CDR3 nucleotides read TGTGCCAGCAGAGCCGCGGACAGGGTCTCCTACGAGCAGTACTTC. Its protein is CASRAADRVSYEQYF.

As concerns this clonotype: Being one base from a much bigger clone, this may be a read error. The chain recombines TRBV10-3 with TRBJ2-1; weak D call: TRBD1 (5 bases). Germline values: CDR1 ENHRY, CDR2 SYGVKD. The CDR3 is 15 residues long. V lost 3 bases and J lost 6, with 15 bases in between. This chain's CDR3 is CAISDVRETCNEQFF. The CDR3 coding sequence is TGTGCCATCAGTGATGTCAGGGAAACCTGCAATGAGCAGTTCTTC.

This clonotype was counted many times. The chain recombines TRBV27 with TRBJ2-7; D might be TRBD2 (6 bases). V lost 5 bases to trimming and J lost 3 bases, with 14 bases between them. The germline V gene encodes CDR1 MNHEY and CDR2 SMNVEV (reference sequence). The CDR3 sequence is 14 residues long. CDR3 bases: TGTGCCAGCAGTCTCGGCGGGGAGTACTACGAGCAGTACTTC. It codes for CASSLGGEYYEQYF.

The rearrangement uses TRBV7-9 and TRBJ2-3; 11 positions match TRBD2. Germline lookup yields CDR1 SEHNR and CDR2 FQNEAQ (reference sequence). The CDR3 runs to 16 residues. V lost 2 bases and J lost 1; bases outside the gene matches: 2. The CDR3 DNA reads as TGTGCCAGCAGCTTACTAGCGGGGGGCGGCACAGATACGCAGTATTTT. The encoded protein is CASSLLAGGGTDTQYF. Filled out from reference TRBV7-9 and TRBJ2-3, the complete variable domain reads DTGVSQNPRHKITKRGQNVTFRCDPISEHNRLYWYRQTLGQGPEFLTYFQNEAQLEKSRLLSDRFSAERPKGSFSTLEIQRTEQGDSAMYLCASSLLAGGGTDTQYFGPGTRLTVL.

The chain is built from TRBV5-1 and TRBJ1-2; D gene unclear. Germline CDR1 and CDR2: SGHRS and YFSETQ. V shed 0 bases and J shed 1 base, with 13 bases lying between them. The length of the CDR3 is 16 residues. The CDR3 sequence is CASSLAPQSGNYGYTF. The CDR3 nucleotides read TGCGCCAGCAGCTTGGCCCCCCAAAGCGGTAACTATGGCTACACCTTC.

This clonotype was counted between two and nine times. The genes are TRBV19 and TRBJ1-1; weak D call: TRBD1 (6 bases). The CDR3 sequence is 16 residues long. Looked up from germline, CDR1 is LNHDA and CDR2 is SQIVND (reference sequence). The V and J ends lost 2 bases and 4 bases respectively, with 17 bases between them. CDR3 loop: CASSISGRGWGTEAFF. As DNA, the CDR3 is TGTGCCAGTAGTATAAGCGGCAGGGGTTGGGGCACTGAAGCTTTCTTT.

This chain uses TRBV15 with TRBJ2-1; possibly TRBD1 for D (6 bases). From germline, CDR1 is LNHNV and CDR2 YYDKDF (reference sequence). V shed 0 bases and J shed 8 bases, with 11 bases lying between them. This CDR3 contains 14 residues. CDR3 region: CATSRETGNHEQFF. The DNA of the CDR3 is TGTGCCACCAGCAGAGAAACAGGGAACCATGAGCAGTTCTTC.

V and J are TRBV12-3 or TRBV12-4 and TRBJ1-6, with TRBD1 as a possible D gene (5 bases). CDR3 length equals 16 residues. The V and J ends lost 7 bases and 4 bases respectively, with 17 bases between them. The CDR3 protein is CASKAGGGDYNSPLHF. In nucleotides, the CDR3 is TGTGCCAGCAAGGCGGGGGGGGGGGATTATAATTCACCCCTCCACTTT.

The genes are TRBV4-1 and TRBJ1-1; no clear D gene. V shed 1 base and J shed 6 bases, with 15 bases lying between them. The CDR3 sequence is 15 residues long. The germline CDR1 and CDR2 sequences are MGHRA and YSYEKL. CDR3 sequence (DNA): TGCGCCAGCAGCCAAGTTGACCAAGGCAGCGCTGAAGCTTTCTTT. As protein: CASSQVDQGSAEAFF.

This clonotype was counted many times. In DNA, the CDR3 is TGTGCCAGCAGTCGACTAGCGGGACTCTACGAGCAGTACTTC. Its translation is CASSRLAGLYEQYF. The V call is TRBV6-2 or TRBV6-3, the J call TRBJ2-7, with 11 positions matching TRBD2. CDR1 and CDR2 from the germline V gene are MNHEY and SVGEGT. The CDR3 length is 14 residues. Losses at the gene ends were 5 bases for V and 3 bases for J; bases not matched to a gene: 3.

This clonotype was recorded a few times. The V gene is TRBV28, the J gene TRBJ2-7; possibly TRBD1 or TRBD2 for D (5 bases each). The CDR3 spans 15 residues. CDR1 and CDR2 (germline): MDHEN, SYDVKM. The V and J ends lost 5 bases and 2 bases respectively, with 16 bases between them. The DNA for the CDR3 is TGTGCCAGCAGTCAAAGTGGGACCCAACCCTACGAGCAGTACTTC. Residues: CASSQSGTQPYEQYF.